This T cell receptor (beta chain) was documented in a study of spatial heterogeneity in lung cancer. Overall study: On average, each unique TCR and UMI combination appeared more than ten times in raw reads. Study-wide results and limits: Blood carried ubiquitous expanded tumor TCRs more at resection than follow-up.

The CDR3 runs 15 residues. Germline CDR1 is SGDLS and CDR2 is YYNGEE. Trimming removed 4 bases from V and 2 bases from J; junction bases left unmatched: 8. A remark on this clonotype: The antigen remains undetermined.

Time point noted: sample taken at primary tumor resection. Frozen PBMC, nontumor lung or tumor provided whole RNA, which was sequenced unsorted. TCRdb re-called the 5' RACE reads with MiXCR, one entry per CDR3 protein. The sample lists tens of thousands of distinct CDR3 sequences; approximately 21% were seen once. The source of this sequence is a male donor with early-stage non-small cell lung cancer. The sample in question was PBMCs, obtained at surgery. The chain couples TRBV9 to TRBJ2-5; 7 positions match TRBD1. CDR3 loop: CASSPENRGQETQYF. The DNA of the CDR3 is TGTGCCAGCAGCCCTGAGAACAGGGGTCAAGAGACCCAGTACTTC. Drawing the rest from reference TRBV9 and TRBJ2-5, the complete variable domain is DSGVTQTPKHLITATGQRVTLRCSPRSGDLSVYWYQQSLDQGLQFLIQYYNGEERAKGNILERFSAQQFPDLHSELNLSSLELGDSALYFCASSPENRGQETQYFGPGTRLLVL.